The 22 T cell receptor beta chains presented below share a single source sample, sequenced in a study of cytomegalovirus exposure and HLA in healthy donors. Method: immunoSEQ multiplex PCR; TCRdb's copy keeps in-frame clones and lacks some. Seen here are 30,000 to 40,000 clones, roughly 93% observed once, and the top ten hold 3.3%. The specimen sequenced was PBMCs. The receptors were sampled from a young man in good health and CMV-seronegative.

The chain couples TRBV27 to TRBJ1-5; D ambiguous. CDR1 is MNHEY, CDR2 SMNVEV, per germline (reference sequence). The CDR3 is made up of 15 amino acids. Deletions cut 10 bases from V and 7 bases from J, with 23 bases between. The CDR3 coding sequence is TGTGCCACTAAAACCGGAGGGAGGGATGGGCAGCCCCAGCATTTT. Translated: CATKTGGRDGQPQHF.

The V and J genes are TRBV6-1 and TRBJ2-1, with a weak D call TRBD1 (7 bases). Germline loops: CDR1 MNHNS, CDR2 SASEGT. Trimming removed 2 bases at V and 0 bases at J, with 32 bases between. There are 23 residues in the CDR3. This CDR3 is CASSESIIDREDLAESSYNEQFF. The CDR3 nucleotides read TGTGCCAGCAGTGAATCCATTATAGACAGGGAGGATTTAGCGGAAAGCTCCTACAATGAGCAGTTCTTC.

This rearrangement joins TRBV11-1 to TRBJ2-1; a possible D gene is TRBD2 (6 bases). V dropped 1 base and J dropped 5 bases, with 12 bases sitting between them. This CDR3 has 15 amino acids. Germline V gives CDR1 SGHAT, CDR2 FQDESV (reference sequence). The CDR3 loop is CASSLGTTTNNEQFF. The DNA of the CDR3 is TGTGCCAGCAGCTTAGGGACTACGACTAACAATGAGCAGTTCTTC.

This clone appeared a single time. The chain is built from TRBV19 and TRBJ1-2; 8 nucleotides match TRBD1. Germline CDR1 is LNHDA and CDR2 is SQIVND (reference sequence). J gave up 7 bases and V 5 bases, and 18 bases lay outside the gene matches. The CDR3 consists of 17 residues. DNA for the CDR3: TGTGCCAGTAGTTCGCCACCTCCCCTTAGACAGGGGTCTGGCTACACCTTC. Encoded protein: CASSSPPPLRQGSGYTF.

The chain links TRBV7-3 to TRBJ2-7; D perhaps matches TRBD1 (5 bases). The V end lost 1 base, the J end lost 0 bases, and 10 bases lay between the germline ends. Germline lookup yields CDR1 SGHTA and CDR2 FQGTGA. There are 15 residues in the CDR3. The CDR3 DNA sequence: TGTGCCAGCAGCTTAATAGGGGAAAGCTCCTACGAGCAGTACTTC. It is translated as CASSLIGESSYEQYF.

The chain is built from TRBV14 and TRBJ2-2; 12 bases match TRBD2. This CDR3 has 20 residues. Trimming at V came to 0 bases and at J to 6 bases, leaving 14 bases not matched to a gene. Per germline, CDR1 SGHDN and CDR2 FVKESK. The CDR3 nucleotides read TGTGCCAGCAGCCAAGATGACATTTGGAGACTAGCGGGAGTATCCGGGGAGCTGTTTTTT. This encodes CASSQDDIWRLAGVSGELFF.

The genes are TRBV10-1 and TRBJ2-5; 8 bases match TRBD2. The CDR3 contains 15 residues. Germline lookup yields CDR1 WNHNN and CDR2 SYGVQD (reference sequence). The junction had 5 bases not matched to a gene; V was cut back by 0 bases and J by 5 bases. The CDR3 sequence: CASSESRGERETQYF. The CDR3 coding sequence is TGCGCCAGCAGTGAGTCGCGGGGGGAGCGGGAGACCCAGTACTTC.

The gene calls are TRBV5-8 and TRBJ1-1; TRBD1 matches at 8 bases. Germline CDR1 SGHTS, CDR2 YDEGEE. Losses at the gene ends were 3 bases for V and 6 bases for J; bases not matched to a gene: 4. CDR3 length: 13 residues. This CDR3 is CASSWDRLAEAFF. Here the CDR3 DNA reads TGTGCCAGCAGCTGGGACAGGCTAGCTGAAGCTTTCTTT.

V gene TRBV7-9 combines with J gene TRBJ1-1, with D hard to call. This CDR3 is built from 14 residues. CDR1 is SEHNR and CDR2 is FQNEAQ in the germline V gene (reference sequence). Trimming removed 3 bases from V and 1 base from J, with 9 bases in between. The CDR3 is CASSLGGRNTEAFF. CDR3 in DNA: TGTGCCAGCAGCTTGGGAGGGAGGAACACTGAAGCTTTCTTT.

This rearrangement joins TRBV28 to TRBJ1-1; 7 bases map to TRBD1. The V and J ends lost 6 bases and 5 bases, in that order; junction bases with no gene match: 9. CDR3 length: 14 residues. CDR1 and CDR2 (germline): MDHEN, SYDVKM. The CDR3: CASSQMRGRTEAFF. CDR3 in DNA: TGTGCCAGCAGCCAAATGAGGGGGCGAACTGAAGCTTTCTTT.

V and J are TRBV27 and TRBJ1-4; a weak D match, TRBD1 (5 bases). Trimming took 2 bases from V and 7 from J, leaving 8 bases between them. Germline V gives CDR1 MNHEY, CDR2 SMNVEV (reference sequence). The CDR3 is 13 amino acids. CDR3 in amino acids: CASSLGGGEKLFF. The CDR3 DNA reads as TGTGCCAGCAGTTTAGGGGGGGGTGAAAAACTGTTTTTT. Combining the CDR3 with reference TRBV27 and TRBJ1-4 gives the whole variable domain EAQVTQNPRYLITVTGKKLTVTCSQNMNHEYMSWYRQDPGLGLRQIYYSMNVEVTDKGDVPEGYKVSRKEKRNFPLILESPSPNQTSLYFCASSLGGGEKLFFGSGTQLSVL.

This chain uses TRBV18 with TRBJ2-7, with D uncertain. This CDR3 comprises 14 residues. Germline-derived CDR1 and CDR2 are KGHSH and LQKENI. V was clipped by 6 bases and J by 0 bases, with 12 bases between them. As DNA, the CDR3 is TGTGCCAGCTCGCGCCCGTCGGGCTCCTACGAGCAGTACTTC. This encodes CASSRPSGSYEQYF.

The CDR3 reads CATSRDGGGLQPQHF. CDR3 sequence (DNA): TGTGCCACCAGCAGAGATGGCGGGGGTTTACAGCCCCAGCATTTT. The chain employs TRBV15 and TRBJ1-5; D might be TRBD1 (5 bases). Trimming cost V 0 bases and J 7 bases, with 13 bases left between them. Germline CDR1 and CDR2: LNHNV and YYDKDF (reference sequence). CDR3 length: 15 residues. The full variable domain, completed using reference TRBV15 and TRBJ1-5, is DAMVIQNPRYQVTQFGKPVTLSCSQTLNHNVMYWYQQKSSQAPKLLFHYYDKDFNNEADTPDNFQSRRPNTSFCFLDIRSPGLGDTAMYLCATSRDGGGLQPQHFGDGTRLSIL.

V is TRBV4-2 and J is TRBJ2-5; TRBD2 might be the D (6 bases). V was shortened by 0 bases and J by 6 bases, with 14 bases between the two germline ends. CDR1 is LGHNA, CDR2 YNFKEQ, per germline. This CDR3 spans 15 amino acids. This CDR3 is CASSQERGRGKTQYF. The CDR3 DNA follows: TGTGCCAGCAGCCAAGAGCGGGGTCGGGGAAAGACCCAGTACTTC.

The chain uses TRBV5-1 and TRBJ2-7; 9 bases align to TRBD2. V lost 3 bases, J lost 2 bases, and 9 bases stayed unmatched. Germline V CDR1 and CDR2: SGHRS, YFSETQ. The CDR3 is 16 residues long. The CDR3 sequence: CASSSRGGGATYEQYF. CDR3 in DNA: TGCGCCAGCAGCTCCAGGGGCGGGGGGGCTACCTACGAGCAGTACTTC. Full variable domain (missing parts from reference TRBV5-1 and TRBJ2-7): KAGVTQTPRYLIKTRGQQVTLSCSPISGHRSVSWYQQTPGQGLQFLFEYFSETQRNKGNFPGRFSGRQFSNSRSEMNVSTLELGDSALYLCASSSRGGGATYEQYFGPGTRLTVT.

This sequence joins TRBV5-4 and TRBJ2-2; TRBD1 might be the D (5 bases). CDR1 is SGHNT and CDR2 is YYREEE in the germline V gene (reference sequence). This CDR3 has 16 residues. V gave up 2 bases and J gave up 5 bases, with 16 bases separating them. The CDR3: CASSFGRAGTTGELFF. The CDR3 DNA follows: TGTGCCAGCAGCTTTGGCAGGGCCGGAACAACCGGGGAGCTGTTTTTT.

V usage is TRBV18 and J usage is TRBJ2-1; 8 bases align to TRBD2. The CDR3 loop spans 15 amino acids. Trimming at V came to 2 bases and at J to 7 bases, leaving 7 bases not matched to a gene. Germline values: CDR1 KGHSH, CDR2 LQKENI. The chain's CDR3 is CASSPGGGPPNEQFF. CDR3 DNA: TGTGCCAGCTCACCAGGCGGGGGGCCGCCTAATGAGCAGTTCTTC.

This chain links TRBV6-1 with TRBJ2-7; 9 bases are shared with TRBD1. V lost 5 bases to trimming and J lost 1 base; unmatched junction nucleotides: 3. CDR3 size: 14 residues. Looked up from germline, CDR1 is MNHNS and CDR2 is SASEGT. In nucleotides, the CDR3 is TGTGCCAGCAGTACCGACAGGGGGTCCTACGAGCAGTACTTC. Protein: CASSTDRGSYEQYF.

The V gene is TRBV20-1, the J gene TRBJ2-5, with D maybe TRBD1 (5 bases). The ends were cut back, 5 bases at V and 5 bases at J, with 9 bases in the middle. In germline, CDR1 is DFQATT, CDR2 SNEGSKA (reference sequence). The CDR3 length is 11 residues. As DNA, the CDR3 is TGCAGTGCTGGGTGGGGCGAGACCCAGTACTTC. Its translation is CSAGWGETQYF.

J is TRBJ1-1 and V is TRBV27, with D uncertain. V was cut by 3 bases and J by 7 bases, with 12 bases left in between. This CDR3 comprises 13 residues. CDR1 and CDR2 (germline): MNHEY, SMNVEV (reference sequence). The CDR3 DNA follows: TGTGCCAGCAGTTTGGGAGGTGGGCGTGAAGCTTTCTTT. This codes for CASSLGGGREAFF.

The chain joins TRBV13 to TRBJ1-2; TRBD1 agrees at 8 bases. V lost 5 bases to trimming and J lost 14 bases; unmatched junction nucleotides: 13. The CDR3 loop spans 13 amino acids. Per germline, CDR1 PRHDT and CDR2 FYEKMQ (reference sequence). The CDR3, as DNA: TGTGCCAGCAGCCCTACCGGACAGGGCGCCGGGACCTTC. Translation: CASSPTGQGAGTF.

This clone was recorded once. The chain employs TRBV5-6 and TRBJ2-5, with D hard to call. The CDR3 extends over 13 amino acids. Germline V CDR1 and CDR2: SGHDT, YYEEEE. V was trimmed by 0 bases and J by 3 bases, leaving 6 bases between them. The CDR3 region is CASSLDRKETQYF. The DNA for the CDR3 is TGTGCCAGCAGCTTGGATAGAAAAGAGACCCAGTACTTC.